Below, one TCR beta chain is given with its context. Its matching antigen is unknown. Here immunoSEQ multiplex PCR was the method, and the copy in TCRdb shows in-frame clones only, minus some. This table has 20,000 to 25,000 clones, over 65% appearing once. The sample comes from a study of CD4 T cells in relation to SARS-CoV-2 and coronaviruses. Study-level background: After about nine days of antigen culture, PBMC TCR beta CDR3s were sequenced. General observations from the study: In roughly 65% of donors, memory CD4+ clonotypes crossrecognized SARS-CoV-2 and at least one common cold coronavirus spike. Compared with monoreactive clones, crossreactive clones showed significantly weaker SARS-CoV-2 expansion.

Unexposed donor CD4+ T cells date from about 2011-2018, before the COVID-19 pandemic. After roughly 9 days of culture, CD4+ T cells were isolated. On days 3 and 7, cultures got half fresh IL-2 medium. The CDR3 extends over 17 amino acids. Trimming at V came to 2 bases and at J to 4 bases, leaving 8 bases not matched to a gene. The V gene's germline CDR1 is LNHDA and CDR2 SQIVND (reference sequence). The clonotype comes from a human donor in good health. The sequencing input was CD4+ T cells from PBMCs, cultured in vitro. The chain employs TRBV19 and TRBJ1-2, with 12 bases aligning to TRBD1. CDR3 sequence reads: CASSITGTGGQGYGYTF. DNA for the CDR3: TGTGCCAGTAGTATAACCGGGACAGGGGGCCAAGGCTATGGCTACACCTTC.